This TCR beta chain was captured by sequencing in a study of Graves' ophthalmopathy and Graves' hyperthyroidism. What supplied the PBMCs was about 9.1 ml of fresh peripheral blood. The study amplified TCR beta CDR3 regions using RNA transcripts. The library came from an HTBI-primed first-round RT-PCR and a second-round multiplex PCR. TCRdb fed the multiplex PCR reads into MiXCR, producing one record per CDR3 protein. The sample yields about 39,000 distinct CDR3 sequences, roughly 50% seen once. Trimming shortened V by 5 bases and J by 1 base, and 20 bases separated the two germline ends. This CDR3 is 17 amino acids long. Germline CDR1 is SGHTA and CDR2 is FQGNSA.

What was sequenced was peripheral blood. This receptor was identified in an adult woman with stable Graves' hyperthyroidism. The chain joins TRBV7-2 to TRBJ1-1; a possible D gene is TRBD1 (5 bases). CDR3 in DNA: TGTGCCAGCAGCCAAAAAAAACCGGGACTGACGAACACTGAAGCTTTCTTT. This codes for CASSQKKPGLTNTEAFF.